This TCR beta chain was documented in a study of blood T cells in healthy people across ages. For the second PCR, which ran for roughly 7 to 11 cycles, a sample-barcoded 5' primer and a J-beta primer mix were used. TCRdb called the 5' RACE reads again in MiXCR, with one record for every CDR3 protein. The sample includes fewer than 2,000,000 distinct CDR3 sequences, about two fifths seen only once; the top ten take approximately 22%. Trimming at V came to 0 bases and at J to 6 bases, leaving 9 bases not matched to a gene. CDR1 is SGHRS and CDR2 is YFSETQ in the germline V gene. This CDR3 contains 16 residues.

The receptor was isolated from a human donor in good health. The gene calls are TRBV5-1 and TRBJ1-2; 9 nucleotides line up with TRBD1. The source material was blood. The CDR3 sequence is CASSLGSTGGTHGYTF. CDR3 DNA: TGCGCCAGCAGCTTGGGGTCGACAGGGGGTACTCATGGCTACACCTTC.